This T cell receptor beta chain was documented in a study of T cell responses to AZD1222 COVID-19 vaccine. CDR3 length: 16 amino acids. CDR1 is MDHEN and CDR2 is SYDVKM in the germline V gene. The ends lost 5 bases at V and 6 bases at J; junction bases unmatched: 13. TCRdb's table, derived via immunoSEQ multiplex PCR, lists solely in-frame clones and lacks some. The data show about 86,000 clones, roughly 90% seen once. The chain uses TRBV28 and TRBJ2-7; 10 nucleotides line up with TRBD2. The sequence was obtained from an adult who received the AZD1222 COVID-19 vaccine. Sequenced here: peripheral blood, sampled 28 days after the second AZD1222 dose. CDR3 bases: TGTGCCAGCAGTATCATCCTAGCGGGAGAGGTAAGCGAGCAGTACTTC. Translated, it gives CASSIILAGEVSEQYF. Full variable domain (rest looked up from reference TRBV28 and TRBJ2-7): DVKVTQSSRYLVKRTGEKVFLECVQDMDHENMFWYRQDPGLGLRLIYFSYDVKMKEKGDIPEGYSVSREKKERFSLILESASTNQTSMYLCASSIILAGEVSEQYFGPGTRLTVT.